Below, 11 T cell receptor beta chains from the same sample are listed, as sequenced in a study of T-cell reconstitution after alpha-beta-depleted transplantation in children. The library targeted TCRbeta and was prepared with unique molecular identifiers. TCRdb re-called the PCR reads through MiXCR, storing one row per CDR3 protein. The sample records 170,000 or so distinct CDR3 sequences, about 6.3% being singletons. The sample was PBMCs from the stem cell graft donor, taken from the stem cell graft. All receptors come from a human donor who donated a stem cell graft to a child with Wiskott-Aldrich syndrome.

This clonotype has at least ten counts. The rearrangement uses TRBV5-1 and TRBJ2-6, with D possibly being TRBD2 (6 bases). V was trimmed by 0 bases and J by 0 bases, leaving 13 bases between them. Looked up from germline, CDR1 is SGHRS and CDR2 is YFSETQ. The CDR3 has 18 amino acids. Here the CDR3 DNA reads TGCGCCAGCAGCTTGGGTGGAGGGCCCCGCTCTGGGGCCAACGTCCTGACTTTC. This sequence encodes CASSLGGGPRSGANVLTF.

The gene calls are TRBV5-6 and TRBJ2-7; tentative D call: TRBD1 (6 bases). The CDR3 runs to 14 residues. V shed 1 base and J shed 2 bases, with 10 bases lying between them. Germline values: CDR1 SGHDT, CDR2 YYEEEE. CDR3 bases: TGTGCCAGCAGCTTGACAGGGATTACCTACGAGCAGTACTTC. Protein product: CASSLTGITYEQYF.

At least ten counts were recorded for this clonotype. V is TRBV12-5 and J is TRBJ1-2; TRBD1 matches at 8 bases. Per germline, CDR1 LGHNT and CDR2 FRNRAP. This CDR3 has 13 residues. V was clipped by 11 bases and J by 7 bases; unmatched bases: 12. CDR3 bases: TGTGCTTCATCCGGGACAGGTAGCTCTGGCTACACCTTC. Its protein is CASSGTGSSGYTF. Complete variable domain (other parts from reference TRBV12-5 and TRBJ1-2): DARVTQTPRHKVTEMGQEVTMRCQPILGHNTVFWYRQTMMQGLELLAYFRNRAPLDDSGMPKDRFSAEMPDATLATLKIQPSEPRDSAVYFCASSGTGSSGYTFGSGTRLTVV.

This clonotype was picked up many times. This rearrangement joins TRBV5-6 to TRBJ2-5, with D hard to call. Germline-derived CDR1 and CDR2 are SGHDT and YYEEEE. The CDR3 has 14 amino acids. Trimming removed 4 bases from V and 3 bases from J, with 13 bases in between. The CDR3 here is CASSRVAVEETQYF. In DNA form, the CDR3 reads TGTGCCAGCAGCCGGGTAGCTGTGGAAGAGACCCAGTACTTC.

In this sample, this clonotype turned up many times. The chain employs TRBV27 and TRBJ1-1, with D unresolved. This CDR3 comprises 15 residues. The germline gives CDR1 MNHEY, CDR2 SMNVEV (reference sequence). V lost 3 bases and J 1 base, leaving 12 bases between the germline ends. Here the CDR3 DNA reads TGTGCCAGCAGTTTTTCAAGTGACCAGAACACTGAAGCTTTCTTT. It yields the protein CASSFSSDQNTEAFF.

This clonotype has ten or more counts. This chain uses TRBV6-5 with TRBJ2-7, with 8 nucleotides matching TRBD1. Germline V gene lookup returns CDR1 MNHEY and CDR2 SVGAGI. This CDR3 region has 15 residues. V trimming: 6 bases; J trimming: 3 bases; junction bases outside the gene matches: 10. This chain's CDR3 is CASRITGGIGYEQYF. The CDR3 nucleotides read TGTGCCAGCAGAATTACAGGGGGTATCGGCTACGAGCAGTACTTC.

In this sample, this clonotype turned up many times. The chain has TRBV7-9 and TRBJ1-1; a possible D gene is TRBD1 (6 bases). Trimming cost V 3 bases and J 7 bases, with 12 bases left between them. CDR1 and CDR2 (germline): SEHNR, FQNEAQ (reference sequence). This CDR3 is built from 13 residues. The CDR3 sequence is CASSFQGGLEAFF. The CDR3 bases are TGTGCCAGCAGCTTCCAAGGGGGGCTTGAAGCTTTCTTT.

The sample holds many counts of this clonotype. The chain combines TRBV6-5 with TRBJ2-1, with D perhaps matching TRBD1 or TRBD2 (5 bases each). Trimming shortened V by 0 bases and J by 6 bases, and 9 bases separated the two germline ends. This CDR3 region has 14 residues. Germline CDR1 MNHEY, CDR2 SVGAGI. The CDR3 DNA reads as TGTGCCAGCAGTTACTCGAGGGGCTTCAATGAGCAGTTCTTC. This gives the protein CASSYSRGFNEQFF.

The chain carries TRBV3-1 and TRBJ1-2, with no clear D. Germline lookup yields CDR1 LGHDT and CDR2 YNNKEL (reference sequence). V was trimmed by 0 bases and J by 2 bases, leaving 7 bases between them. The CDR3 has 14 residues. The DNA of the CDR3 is TGTGCCAGCAGCCAAGATCAACGGAACTATGGCTACACCTTC. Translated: CASSQDQRNYGYTF.

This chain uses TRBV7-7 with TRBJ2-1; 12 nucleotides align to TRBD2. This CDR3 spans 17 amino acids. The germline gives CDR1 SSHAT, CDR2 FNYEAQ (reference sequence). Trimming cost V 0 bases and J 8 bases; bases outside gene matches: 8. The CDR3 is CASSLALTSGSYDEQFF. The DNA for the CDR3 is TGTGCCAGCAGCTTAGCCTTGACTAGCGGGAGTTACGATGAGCAGTTCTTC.

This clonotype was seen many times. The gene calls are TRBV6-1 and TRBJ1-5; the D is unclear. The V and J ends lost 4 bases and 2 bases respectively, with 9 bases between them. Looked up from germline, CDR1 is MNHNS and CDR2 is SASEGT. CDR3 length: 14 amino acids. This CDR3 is CASSVRYGNQPQHF. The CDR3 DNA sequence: TGTGCCAGCAGTGTCAGATATGGCAATCAGCCCCAGCATTTT.